This TCR beta chain was observed in a study of vaccination and CD4 T cells after COVID-19. Cultured CD4+ T-cell DNA underwent Oncomine TCR Beta short-read sequencing. Investigators isolated genomic DNA from cultured CD4+ T cells. Via MiXCR, TCRdb re-called the PCR reads, giving one row per CDR3 protein. The table lists about 20,000 distinct CDR3 sequences, roughly 50% of them singletons. Treatment indicated: approximately nine-day PBMC culture with coronavirus spike peptide pools or control peptides (ViraFEST assay). A few counts support this clonotype. Its antigen is as yet unknown. Study-wide results and limits: Researchers report that 304 of 307 vaccine-specific clones in convalescent patients proved spike mono-reactive.

The TCR sequence derives from a human donor who had recovered from COVID-19. What was sequenced was CD4+ T cells from blood, cultured in vitro.

CDR3 loop: CATSRDQLLAGRGDTQYF. CDR3 nucleotides: TGTGCCACCAGCAGAGATCAGTTACTAGCGGGCAGGGGAGATACGCAGTATTTT. The rearrangement uses TRBV15 and TRBJ2-3; TRBD2 matches 9 bases. V lost 0 bases, J lost 5 bases, and 12 bases stayed unmatched. The germline gives CDR1 LNHNV, CDR2 YYDKDF (reference sequence). CDR3 size: 18 residues.